Following are 27 T cell receptor beta chains from one sample sequenced in a study of blood T cell repertoires in COVID-19. TCRdb's copy holds only in-frame clones and misses some; the assay was immunoSEQ multiplex PCR. This table holds under 65,000 clones, 75% to 90% found once. The sample taken for sequencing was peripheral blood. The receptor source for this set is a man between 60 and 70 years old with acute or convalescent COVID-19.

This clone was detected a few times. The chain joins TRBV27 to TRBJ1-3; D is ambiguous. Germline lookup yields CDR1 MNHEY and CDR2 SMNVEV (reference sequence). The ends were cut back, 0 bases at V and 2 bases at J, with 8 bases in the middle. The CDR3 has 15 amino acids. CDR3 nucleotide sequence: TGTGCCAGCAGTTTATCACGGAGTACTGGAAACACCATATATTTT. Protein sequence: CASSLSRSTGNTIYF.

This chain connects TRBV28 to TRBJ2-3; D gene unclear. The CDR3 consists of 16 residues. V was shortened by 5 bases and J by 4 bases, with 19 bases between the two germline ends. Germline V gives CDR1 MDHEN, CDR2 SYDVKM. CDR3 nucleotides: TGTGCCAGCAGTCCCCACCGGAGAAGGATCTCAGATACGCAGTATTTT. The encoded protein is CASSPHRRRISDTQYF. Variable domain in full (rest from reference TRBV28 and TRBJ2-3): DVKVTQSSRYLVKRTGEKVFLECVQDMDHENMFWYRQDPGLGLRLIYFSYDVKMKEKGDIPEGYSVSREKKERFSLILESASTNQTSMYLCASSPHRRRISDTQYFGPGTRLTVL.

This clone appeared a single time. V gene TRBV7-8 combines with J gene TRBJ2-5, with TRBD2 matching over 13 bases. The CDR3 runs to 18 residues. Per the germline V gene, CDR1 is SGHVS and CDR2 is FQNEAQ. Losses at the gene ends were 6 bases for V and 2 bases for J; bases not matched to a gene: 12. This CDR3 reads CASRPRLAGGRIQETQYF. CDR3 bases: TGTGCCAGCAGACCTAGACTAGCGGGAGGACGGATTCAAGAGACCCAGTACTTC.

The rearrangement joins TRBV6-5 to TRBJ2-2; TRBD2 might be the D (6 bases). This CDR3 has 13 residues. CDR1 and CDR2 (germline): MNHEY, SVGAGI. Deletions cut 5 bases from V and 8 bases from J, with 12 bases between. CDR3 amino acids: CASSPLAGGELFF. CDR3 coding DNA: TGTGCCAGCAGTCCACTGGCGGGAGGGGAGCTGTTTTTT.

The chain recombines TRBV2 with TRBJ2-7, with 9 bases matching TRBD1. V trimming: 1 base; J trimming: 7 bases; junction bases outside the gene matches: 11. The germline CDR1 and CDR2 sequences are SNHLY and FYNNEI. The CDR3 runs 16 residues. The CDR3 here is CASSEVRVQGAGEQYF. In DNA form, the CDR3 reads TGTGCCAGCAGTGAAGTAAGAGTACAGGGGGCAGGAGAGCAGTACTTC.

The chain is built from TRBV13 and TRBJ1-2, with 8 nucleotides matching TRBD1. From germline, CDR1 is PRHDT and CDR2 FYEKMQ (reference sequence). This CDR3 contains 15 residues. With 4 bases clipped from V and 9 bases from J, the junction kept 13 bases outside the gene matches. CDR3 DNA: TGTGCCAGCAGCTACACTAGGACAGGGTCTAATAGCTACACCTTC. This gives the protein CASSYTRTGSNSYTF. Full variable domain (rest looked up from reference TRBV13 and TRBJ1-2): AAGVIQSPRHLIKEKRETATLKCYPIPRHDTVYWYQQGPGQDPQFLISFYEKMQSDKGSIPDRFSAQQFSDYHSELNMSSLELGDSALYFCASSYTRTGSNSYTFGSGTRLTVV.

V is TRBV11-3 and J is TRBJ2-2, with D perhaps matching TRBD1 (6 bases). This CDR3 is 16 amino acids long. The V and J ends lost 1 base and 0 bases respectively, with 9 bases between them. In germline, CDR1 is SGHNT, CDR2 YENEEA. DNA for the CDR3: TGTGCCAGCAGCTTAGGTGGGGGCGCGAACACCGGGGAGCTGTTTTTT. It codes for CASSLGGGANTGELFF.

The CDR3 loop is CASSQDLISSHGYTF. CDR3 nucleotides: TGTGCCAGCAGCCAAGATCTAATATCTTCGCATGGCTACACCTTC. The J gene is TRBJ1-2, the V gene TRBV3-1 (or the pseudogene TRBV3-2), with unresolved D. Trimming cost V 0 bases and J 6 bases, with 14 bases left between them. The CDR3 sequence is 15 residues long. CDR1 is LGHDT and CDR2 is YNNKEL in the germline V gene (reference sequence).

Of note for this clone: The junction and the germline gene differ at one end; a read error may be behind it. This sequence joins TRBV7-7 and TRBJ2-1, with 8 bases matching TRBD1. This CDR3 is 15 amino acids long. Per the germline V gene, CDR1 is SSHAT and CDR2 is FNYEAQ (reference sequence). CDR3 region: CASSLDRESYNEQFF. The CDR3 bases are TGTGCTAGCAGCCTGGACAGGGAATCCTACAATGAGCAGTTCTTC.

The V and J genes are TRBV29-1 and TRBJ1-2; TRBD1 might be the D (5 bases). The V and J ends lost 2 bases and 4 bases respectively, with 14 bases between them. The germline CDR1 and CDR2 sequences are SQVTM and ANQGSEA. This CDR3 has 14 amino acids. The CDR3 here is CSVETQGIVYGYTF. The CDR3 coding sequence is TGCAGCGTTGAAACCCAGGGAATTGTCTATGGCTACACCTTC.

The chain carries TRBV4-1 and TRBJ1-1, with no clear D. The germline V and J ends were trimmed by 0 bases and 0 bases, with 8 bases remaining between them. Per the germline V gene, CDR1 is MGHRA and CDR2 is YSYEKL. CDR3 length: 15 amino acids. The DNA for the CDR3 is TGCGCCAGCAGCCAAGAGATCGCAGTGAACACTGAAGCTTTCTTT. Its translation: CASSQEIAVNTEAFF.

This sequence joins TRBV5-1 and TRBJ1-3, with D tentatively TRBD1 (5 bases). Trimming removed 3 bases at V and 4 bases at J, with 17 bases between. The CDR3 sequence is 16 residues long. The germline gives CDR1 SGHRS, CDR2 YFSETQ. CDR3 sequence (DNA): TGCGCCAGCAGCTCGAATCCCGGGACTCAGGGAAACACCATATATTTT. It yields the protein CASSSNPGTQGNTIYF.

This clone was recorded once. The chain joins TRBV7-2 to TRBJ2-3; the D gene is possibly TRBD2 (5 bases). Germline-derived CDR1 and CDR2 are SGHTA and FQGNSA. V was clipped by 5 bases and J by 1 base, with 13 bases between them. This CDR3 comprises 15 residues. CDR3 sequence reads: CASSLTNGGTDTQYF. In nucleotides, the CDR3 is TGTGCCAGCAGCCTCACCAACGGGGGCACAGATACGCAGTATTTT.

The chain employs TRBV6-1 and TRBJ2-2; 10 bases fit TRBD2. V dropped 3 bases and J dropped 4; count of bases not matched to a gene: 8. This CDR3 contains 17 residues. Germline CDR1 is MNHNS and CDR2 is SASEGT. CDR3 in DNA: TGTGCCAGCAGTGATTTAGCGGGAGGTTGGGGCACCGGGGAGCTGTTTTTT. Translating it yields CASSDLAGGWGTGELFF.

V usage is TRBV4-3 and J usage is TRBJ1-4, with D possibly TRBD1 on 5 matching bases. Per the germline V gene, CDR1 is LGHNA and CDR2 is YSLEER. The CDR3 contains 16 residues. Trimming took 0 bases from V and 7 from J, leaving 15 bases between them. The CDR3 nucleotides are TGCGCCAGCAGCCAAGAGGGGCGGGGGAGAGGTGAAAAACTGTTTTTT. Translated, it gives CASSQEGRGRGEKLFF.

The chain carries TRBV11-3 and TRBJ1-4; no definite D call. V dropped 4 bases and J dropped 7 bases, with 22 bases sitting between them. Germline V lookup: CDR1 SGHNT, CDR2 YENEEA. This CDR3 is built from 17 residues. This CDR3 is CASSSGGPVWVGEKLFF. CDR3 nucleotides: TGTGCCAGCAGCTCCGGAGGGCCCGTCTGGGTTGGTGAAAAACTGTTTTTT.

V usage is TRBV12-3 or TRBV12-4 and J usage is TRBJ1-5, with 8 nucleotides matching TRBD1. The trim removed 6 bases at V and 8 bases at J, leaving 6 bases unmatched. The CDR3 is 13 residues long. CDR3 DNA sequence: TGTGCCAGCAGCCCAGGGGGCCAGAAGCCCCAGCATTTT. Protein: CASSPGGQKPQHF.

The genes are TRBV19 and TRBJ1-1, with TRBD1 as a possible D gene (6 bases). The germline V and J ends were trimmed by 3 bases and 2 bases, with 22 bases remaining between them. CDR1 is LNHDA and CDR2 is SQIVND in the germline V gene (reference sequence). The length of the CDR3 is 18 residues. The CDR3 loop reads CASSIRGAARGGNTEAFF. CDR3 in DNA: TGTGCCAGTAGTATTAGAGGGGCAGCACGAGGGGGAAACACTGAAGCTTTCTTT.

The chain joins TRBV5-1 to TRBJ1-6; tentative D call: TRBD1 (6 bases). This CDR3 contains 14 residues. Germline assignment: CDR1 SGHRS and CDR2 YFSETQ. Trimming cost V 6 bases and J 5 bases, with 12 bases left between them. In DNA, the CDR3 is TGCGCCAGCAACCCAGGGGATGATAATTCACCCCTCCACTTT. Translation: CASNPGDDNSPLHF.

The rearrangement links TRBV19 to TRBJ2-3, with D maybe TRBD2 (5 bases). This CDR3 spans 15 amino acids. Per the germline V gene, CDR1 is LNHDA and CDR2 is SQIVND (reference sequence). Trimming shortened V by 4 bases and J by 3 bases, and 14 bases separated the two germline ends. CDR3 region: CASSTHRERTDTQYF. The CDR3 nucleotides read TGTGCCAGTAGTACCCACCGGGAAAGGACAGATACGCAGTATTTT.

The chain is built from TRBV19 and TRBJ2-3; 7 nucleotides match TRBD2. This CDR3 has 12 residues. With V trimmed by 6 bases and J by 9 bases, 6 bases remained unmatched. Germline loops: CDR1 LNHDA, CDR2 SQIVND (reference sequence). CDR3 sequence: CASSLREGTQYF. The CDR3 DNA follows: TGTGCCAGTAGCCTAAGGGAGGGAACGCAGTATTTT.

This chain links TRBV13 with TRBJ1-5, with no clear D. The CDR3 spans 14 residues. V was clipped by 3 bases and J by 1 base, with 7 bases between them. Germline V CDR1 and CDR2: PRHDT, FYEKMQ (reference sequence). The CDR3 spells CASSFGRSNQPQHF. The CDR3 bases are TGTGCCAGCAGCTTTGGCAGAAGCAATCAGCCCCAGCATTTT. Variable domain in full (rest from reference TRBV13 and TRBJ1-5): AAGVIQSPRHLIKEKRETATLKCYPIPRHDTVYWYQQGPGQDPQFLISFYEKMQSDKGSIPDRFSAQQFSDYHSELNMSSLELGDSALYFCASSFGRSNQPQHFGDGTRLSIL.

The chain couples TRBV4-1 to TRBJ1-4, with D possibly TRBD1 on 5 matching bases. This CDR3 comprises 16 residues. CDR1 is MGHRA and CDR2 is YSYEKL in the germline V gene. V lost 1 base and J 10 bases, leaving 19 bases between the germline ends. CDR3 nucleotides: TGCGCCAGCAGCCAAGTAGCGGCTATCAGCGGGGGAAAACTGTTTTTT. This encodes CASSQVAAISGGKLFF.

The chain is built from TRBV28 and TRBJ1-4, with D possibly being TRBD1 (6 bases). The CDR3 is made up of 14 amino acids. The germline V gene encodes CDR1 MDHEN and CDR2 SYDVKM. Trimming stripped 5 bases from V and 8 bases from J, with 15 bases between. The CDR3 region has the DNA TGTGCCAGCAGTAAACAGGGAGTGAAAGAAAAACTGTTTTTT. It yields the protein CASSKQGVKEKLFF.

J is TRBJ2-7 and V is TRBV7-6, with 9 bases matching TRBD1. CDR3 length: 14 residues. V gave up 5 bases and J gave up 2 bases; unmatched junction bases: 4. The germline V gene encodes CDR1 SGHVS and CDR2 FNYEAQ. DNA of the CDR3: TGTGCCAGCAGCACCGGGACAGGGACCTACGAGCAGTACTTC. This sequence encodes CASSTGTGTYEQYF.

This clone has just one count. The rearrangement links TRBV19 to TRBJ1-5; TRBD1 aligns across 8 bases. CDR3 length: 14 amino acids. Germline V gene sequence: CDR1 LNHDA, CDR2 SQIVND (reference sequence). The junction had 7 bases not matched to a gene; V was cut back by 5 bases and J by 7 bases. As DNA, the CDR3 is TGTGCCAGTAGTCTTCAGGGGGCTCGGCAGCCCCAGCATTTT. Encoded protein: CASSLQGARQPQHF.

CDR3 in amino acids: CAISESLAGEETQYF. The CDR3 nucleotides are TGTGCCATCAGTGAGTCGTTAGCGGGAGAGGAGACCCAGTACTTC. The genes are TRBV10-3 and TRBJ2-5; 9 bases map to TRBD2. The CDR3 totals 15 residues. With V trimmed by 0 bases and J by 5 bases, 4 bases remained unmatched. The germline gives CDR1 ENHRY, CDR2 SYGVKD.